This T cell receptor (beta chain) stems from a study of response to subunit inactivated influenza vaccine. Overall study results and limits: Each seasonal influenza vaccination recruits few new T cells, the authors suggested.

For this clonotype: The antigen is not known. At one end the junction does not follow the germline gene, possibly because of a read error.

TCRdb used MiXCR to reprocess the RT-PCR reads, holding one entry per CDR3 protein. The table includes some 640,000 distinct CDR3 sequences, roughly 14% detected once. There are 16 residues in the CDR3. CDR1 is SGHVS, CDR2 FQNEAQ, per germline. This chain uses TRBV7-8 with TRBJ1-5, with D possibly matching TRBD1 (5 bases). The origin of this receptor is a man aged 45-65 years who received an inactivated influenza vaccine. The source material was PBMCs from blood, sampled 14 to 15 days before vaccination. The CDR3 loop reads CASGRVGRATNHPQHF. CDR3 coding DNA: TGTGCCAGCGGCCGGGTTGGCAGGGCCACTAATCACCCCCAGCATTTT.